One and the same sample provided the 22 T cell receptor beta chains below, sequenced in a study of CD8 T cells in ankylosing spondylitis. One entry per CDR3 protein results from TCRdb running MiXCR on the 5' RACE reads. The sample lists about 750,000 distinct CDR3 sequences; around 19% were seen once. Their antigens remain unidentified. Findings of the study overall: It appeared that ankylosing spondylitis blood was characterized by a TCR beta motif of roughly 8 highly homologous variants.

Sequenced input: blood, either unsorted or a sorted T cell fraction (not recorded which). The source is a male donor with ankylosing spondylitis.

This clonotype occurred a few times. This sequence joins TRBV5-6 and TRBJ1-1; TRBD1 is a possible D gene (6 bases). The germline gives CDR1 SGHDT, CDR2 YYEEEE. V was trimmed by 0 bases and J by 2 bases, leaving 11 bases between them. The CDR3 spans 15 residues. For the CDR3, the DNA is TGTGCCAGCAGCTTGGCAGGGGCTATTAACACTGAAGCTTTCTTT. Its translation: CASSLAGAINTEAFF. The full variable domain, with the rest looked up from reference TRBV5-6 and TRBJ1-1, is DAGVTQSPTHLIKTRGQQVTLRCSPKSGHDTVSWYQQALGQGPQFIFQYYEEEERQRGNFPDRFSGHQFPNYSSELNVNALLLGDSALYLCASSLAGAINTEAFFGQGTRLTVV.

The chain couples TRBV12-3 or TRBV12-4 to TRBJ2-1; 7 positions agree with TRBD2. With V trimmed by 7 bases and J by 6 bases, 18 bases remained unmatched. The CDR3 is 17 residues long. In nucleotides, the CDR3 is TGTGCCAGCACCCTCGAGGGGAGCGGGGCTGGAGGCAATGAGCAGTTCTTC. Protein: CASTLEGSGAGGNEQFF.

The table lists this clonotype with a count of one. The chain employs TRBV7-8 and TRBJ2-3; the D is unclear. Trimming pared 0 bases from V and 2 bases from J, leaving 9 bases between. The germline V gene has CDR1 SGHVS and CDR2 FQNEAQ. The CDR3 runs to 15 residues. The CDR3 loop is CASSLAGFLTDTQYF. The DNA for the CDR3 is TGTGCCAGCAGCTTAGCCGGGTTCCTCACAGATACGCAGTATTTT.

This chain links TRBV5-5 with TRBJ2-7, with D possibly TRBD1 on 6 matching bases. V shed 1 base and J shed 6 bases, with 11 bases lying between them. The CDR3 contains 13 residues. Germline lookup yields CDR1 SGHKS and CDR2 YYEKEE (reference sequence). CDR3 coding DNA: TGTGCCAGCAGCTTGAGACCAGGGGCCGAGCAGTACTTC. Translation: CASSLRPGAEQYF.

The chain employs TRBV6-8 and TRBJ1-2; 9 positions agree with TRBD1. The CDR3 covers 16 residues. V lost 5 bases to trimming and J lost 8 bases; unmatched junction nucleotides: 15. Germline V gene data show CDR1 as MNHGY and CDR2 as SAAAGT. The CDR3 DNA sequence: TGTGCCAGCAGTATTCGTCGCCGGGACAGGGAGGAAGGCTACACCTTC. Translated: CASSIRRRDREEGYTF.

This clonotype has more than one count but fewer than ten. V is TRBV12-3 or TRBV12-4 and J is TRBJ1-2; 7 nucleotides line up with TRBD1. With V trimmed by 5 bases and J by 4 bases, 13 bases remained unmatched. The CDR3 runs 16 residues. The CDR3 here is CASSTQSGGGGYGYTF. The CDR3 region has the DNA TGTGCCAGCAGTACCCAATCGGGAGGGGGCGGCTATGGCTACACCTTC.

This clonotype was observed a handful of times. The chain uses TRBV7-9 and TRBJ1-6; TRBD1 is a possible D gene (6 bases). The CDR3 runs 15 residues. V lost 8 bases to trimming and J lost 10 bases, with 21 bases between them. The germline V gene has CDR1 SEHNR and CDR2 FQNEAQ (reference sequence). The DNA of the CDR3 is TGTGCCAGCTCCCAGGGGCCCTACTTAAGATCACCCCTCCACTTT. It yields the protein CASSQGPYLRSPLHF.

The CDR3 loop is CASKLTSGGAVEDTQYF. CDR3 sequence (DNA): TGCGCCAGCAAGTTGACTAGCGGGGGGGCTGTCGAAGACACGCAGTATTTT. This rearrangement joins TRBV5-1 to TRBJ2-3, with 14 bases that match TRBD2. This CDR3 has 17 amino acids. V was clipped by 6 bases and J by 9 bases; unmatched bases: 15. Per germline, CDR1 SGHRS and CDR2 YFSETQ.

The table lists this clonotype with a few counts. This chain connects TRBV12-3 or TRBV12-4 to TRBJ2-1; the match to TRBD2 covers 12 bases. After removal of 4 bases from V and 3 bases from J, the junction contained 10 bases not matched to a gene. This CDR3 has 18 residues. Here the CDR3 DNA reads TGTGCCAGCAGTTCACTGCCTGGACTAGCGGGAATCTACAATGAGCAGTTCTTC. Encoded protein: CASSSLPGLAGIYNEQFF.

The rearrangement uses TRBV5-1 and TRBJ1-1; D not certain. The V and J ends lost 2 bases and 0 bases respectively, with 11 bases between them. The CDR3 sequence is 15 residues long. Germline loops: CDR1 SGHRS, CDR2 YFSETQ. CDR3 DNA sequence: TGCGCCAGCAGCTTATCGACAAACATGAACACTGAAGCTTTCTTT. It codes for CASSLSTNMNTEAFF.

CDR3 region: CASSLTRGANTEAFF. DNA for the CDR3: TGTGCCAGCAGCTTAACGAGGGGGGCGAACACTGAAGCTTTCTTT. This sequence joins TRBV7-3 and TRBJ1-1; possible D gene TRBD1, 6 bases. V shed 0 bases and J shed 1 base, with 9 bases lying between them. Germline V gene data show CDR1 as SGHTA and CDR2 as FQGTGA. The CDR3 totals 15 residues. The variable domain in full, completed from reference TRBV7-3 and TRBJ1-1, reads GAGVSQTPSNKVTEKGKYVELRCDPISGHTALYWYRQSLGQGPEFLIYFQGTGAADDSGLPNDRFFAVRPEGSVSTLKIQRTERGDSAVYLCASSLTRGANTEAFFGQGTRLTVV.

The rearrangement links TRBV5-1 to TRBJ2-7, with 10 nucleotides matching TRBD2. The J segment lost 4 bases and the V segment lost 1 base, leaving 5 bases of the junction unmatched. Germline V gives CDR1 SGHRS, CDR2 YFSETQ. CDR3 size: 15 residues. Here the CDR3 reads CASSLTSGTYYEQYF. In DNA, the CDR3 is TGCGCCAGCAGCTTGACTAGCGGGACTTATTACGAGCAGTACTTC.

This clonotype was seen a few times. J is TRBJ1-6 and V is TRBV6-1; 7 nucleotides line up with TRBD1. With 2 bases clipped from V and 6 bases from J, the junction kept 1 base outside the gene matches. There are 14 residues in the CDR3. Per the germline V gene, CDR1 is MNHNS and CDR2 is SASEGT. The DNA of the CDR3 is TGTGCCAGCAGTGAAAGGGACAGTAATTCACCCCTCCACTTT. It encodes CASSERDSNSPLHF.

The V call is TRBV30, the J call TRBJ2-7; 7 positions agree with TRBD1. The germline gives CDR1 GTSNPN, CDR2 SVGIG (reference sequence). The V gene end was trimmed by 1 base and the J gene end by 4 bases; junction bases not matched to a gene: 7. This CDR3 has 14 amino acids. CDR3 DNA: TGTGCCTGGAGTGATCAGACAGGGACGTACGAGCAGTACTTC. It translates to CAWSDQTGTYEQYF.

This clonotype was counted only a few times. The chain combines TRBV7-8 with TRBJ2-7; weak D call: TRBD2 (6 bases). Trimming pared 6 bases from V and 3 bases from J, leaving 21 bases between. This CDR3 spans 16 amino acids. The germline V gene encodes CDR1 SGHVS and CDR2 FQNEAQ. This CDR3 reads CASSYPRGPGVYEQYF. As DNA, the CDR3 is TGTGCCAGCAGTTACCCACGGGGCCCGGGGGTCTACGAGCAGTACTTC.

The chain joins TRBV6-2 or TRBV6-3 to TRBJ2-3, with D uncertain. This CDR3 is 14 amino acids long. The V end was cut by 6 bases, the J end by 0 bases, with 10 bases between. Germline V lookup: CDR1 MNHEY, CDR2 SVGEGT. CDR3 protein: CASRRPSSTDTQYF. CDR3 nucleotide sequence: TGTGCCAGCAGACGACCGTCTAGCACAGATACGCAGTATTTT.

The chain is built from TRBV12-3 or TRBV12-4 and TRBJ2-3; 9 bases fit TRBD1. This CDR3 region has 16 residues. The V segment lost 3 bases and the J segment 4 bases; nucleotides outside the gene matches: 8. DNA for the CDR3: TGTGCCAGCAGTTTTCGACAGGGGGAATGGGCAGATACGCAGTATTTT. Translation gives CASSFRQGEWADTQYF.

A few counts support this clonotype. This chain links TRBV25-1 with TRBJ2-3; TRBD2 matches at 7 bases. The J segment lost 3 bases and the V segment lost 3 bases, leaving 6 bases of the junction unmatched. Germline assignment: CDR1 MGHDK and CDR2 SYGVNS. The CDR3 contains 15 residues. As DNA, the CDR3 is TGTGCCAGCAGTGAGGGGGGGGGATTGACAGATACGCAGTATTTT. As protein: CASSEGGGLTDTQYF.

The V and J genes are TRBV28 and TRBJ2-2, with D perhaps TRBD1 (6 bases). Germline V CDR1 and CDR2: MDHEN, SYDVKM. Trimming cost V 4 bases and J 4 bases, with 16 bases left between them. The CDR3 extends over 16 amino acids. The CDR3 reads CASSSTGTSVTGELFF. The CDR3 DNA reads TGTGCCAGCAGTTCAACCGGGACATCGGTCACCGGGGAGCTGTTTTTT. Based on the CDR3 plus reference TRBV28 and TRBJ2-2, the full variable domain is DVKVTQSSRYLVKRTGEKVFLECVQDMDHENMFWYRQDPGLGLRLIYFSYDVKMKEKGDIPEGYSVSREKKERFSLILESASTNQTSMYLCASSSTGTSVTGELFFGEGSRLTVL.

V usage is TRBV6-6 and J usage is TRBJ2-7; D gene uncertain. V dropped 7 bases and J dropped 1 base, with 5 bases sitting between them. The V gene's germline CDR1 is MNHNY and CDR2 SVGAGI (reference sequence). The CDR3 sequence is 11 residues long. CDR3 sequence reads: CASKDSYEQYF. For the CDR3, the DNA is TGTGCCAGCAAAGATTCCTACGAGCAGTACTTC.

In its sample, this clonotype was seen a few times. The chain employs TRBV9 and TRBJ2-3; 10 bases line up with TRBD1. CDR3 length: 15 amino acids. Germline V lookup: CDR1 SGDLS, CDR2 YYNGEE. The V and J ends lost 0 bases and 5 bases, in that order; junction bases with no gene match: 3. The DNA for the CDR3 is TGTGCCAGCAGCGTAGAGGGGACAGGGGAAGATACGCAGTATTTT. This translates into CASSVEGTGEDTQYF.

The rearrangement joins TRBV20-1 to TRBJ2-5; 10 nucleotides agree with TRBD2. The CDR3 is 16 residues long. V lost 0 bases to trimming and J lost 0 bases; unmatched junction nucleotides: 4. Germline V gene sequence: CDR1 DFQATT, CDR2 SNEGSKA (reference sequence). CDR3 residues: CSAREETSGYQETQYF. DNA for the CDR3: TGCAGTGCTAGAGAGGAGACTAGCGGGTACCAAGAGACCCAGTACTTC.